The T cell receptor beta chain under discussion was sequenced for a study of monozygotic twins with inflammatory bowel disease. Study findings and constraints: What may have added variability to patient repertoires is that immunosuppressive treatments differed. Among the T cells, different subtypes could not be distinguished. Concordant and discordant twins showed no difference in repertoire similarity, possibly from limited power.

On this clonotype itself: What it binds is not known.

This CDR3 region has 14 residues. CDR1 and CDR2 (germline): MGHRA, YSYEKL. Via template switching, UMIs carrying a 6-nucleotide sample barcode were introduced. TCRdb derives one entry per CDR3 protein from the 5' RACE reads, leaving out DNA. The sample totals around 140,000 distinct CDR3 sequences. Material for sequencing was blood. The clonotype originates from a human donor with ulcerative colitis or Crohn's disease, or a healthy co-twin of an affected twin (not recorded which). The chain couples TRBV4-1 to TRBJ2-2; TCRdb's D call of TRBD1 is untestable without DNA. The CDR3: CASSQIGRGGELFF.